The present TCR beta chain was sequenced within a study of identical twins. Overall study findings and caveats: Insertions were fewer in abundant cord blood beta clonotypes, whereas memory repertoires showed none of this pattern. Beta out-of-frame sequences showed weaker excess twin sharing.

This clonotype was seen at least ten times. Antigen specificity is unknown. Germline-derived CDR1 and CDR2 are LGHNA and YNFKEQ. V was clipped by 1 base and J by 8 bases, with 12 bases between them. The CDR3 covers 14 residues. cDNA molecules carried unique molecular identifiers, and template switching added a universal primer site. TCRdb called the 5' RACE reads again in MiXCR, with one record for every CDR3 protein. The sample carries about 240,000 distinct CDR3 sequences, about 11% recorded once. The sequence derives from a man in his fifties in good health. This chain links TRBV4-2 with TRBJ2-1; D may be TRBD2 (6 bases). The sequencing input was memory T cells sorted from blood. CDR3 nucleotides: TGTGCCAGCAGCCAAGTAGCGGAGGTGGATGAGCAGTTCTTC. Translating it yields CASSQVAEVDEQFF.